Shown below are 14 T cell receptor beta chains from a single sample sequenced in a study of shared clonotypes between healthy human individuals. The table came from immunoSEQ multiplex PCR; TCRdb's copy has only in-frame clones and leaves some out. This table has around 1,900,000 clones, around 93% appearing once. In the naive CD8 group, cells lacked CD45RO and were positively selected for CCR7, so terminally differentiated effector memory CD45RA+ cells were left out. Sequenced sample: naive CD8+ T cells from PBMCs. The receptors derive from a man aged 18 to 30 in good health. Some clones in this sample may be carry-over from other donors' samples.

This clone came up once. V and J are TRBV5-1 and TRBJ2-1; D is possibly TRBD2 (5 bases). The V end lost 6 bases, the J end lost 3 bases, and 10 bases lay between the germline ends. CDR1 is SGHRS and CDR2 is YFSETQ in the germline V gene. The CDR3 covers 13 residues. CDR3 in amino acids: CASMGVRYNEQFF. For the CDR3, the DNA is TGCGCCAGCATGGGAGTGCGCTACAATGAGCAGTTCTTC.

The chain employs TRBV2 and TRBJ2-7; no reliable D call. Trimming shortened V by 6 bases and J by 0 bases, and 24 bases separated the two germline ends. This CDR3 region has 18 residues. Germline V gives CDR1 SNHLY, CDR2 FYNNEI. CDR3 sequence reads: CASRDPRPGPADSYEQYF. As DNA, the CDR3 is TGTGCCAGCAGGGACCCACGACCAGGACCCGCCGACTCCTACGAGCAGTACTTC. Full variable domain (missing parts from reference TRBV2 and TRBJ2-7): EPEVTQTPSHQVTQMGQEVILRCVPISNHLYFYWYRQILGQKVEFLVSFYNNEISEKSEIFDDQFSVERPDGSNFTLKIRSTKLEDSAMYFCASRDPRPGPADSYEQYFGPGTRLTVT.

The chain is built from TRBV7-9 and TRBJ2-5, with D possibly matching TRBD1 (6 bases). CDR1 and CDR2 (germline): SEHNR, FQNEAQ (reference sequence). The CDR3 consists of 14 residues. Trimming took off 3 bases at V and 1 base at J, with 9 bases between the two ends. For the CDR3, the DNA is TGTGCCAGCAGCTTCGCCAGGGGCCAAGAGACCCAGTACTTC. It translates to CASSFARGQETQYF. The complete variable domain, with remaining parts taken from reference TRBV7-9 and TRBJ2-5, reads DTGVSQNPRHKITKRGQNVTFRCDPISEHNRLYWYRQTLGQGPEFLTYFQNEAQLEKSRLLSDRFSAERPKGSFSTLEIQRTEQGDSAMYLCASSFARGQETQYFGPGTRLLVL.

The chain recombines TRBV7-3 with TRBJ2-1; TRBD2 matches 8 bases. This CDR3 has 15 residues. The germline V gene has CDR1 SGHTA and CDR2 FQGTGA. Trimming at V came to 1 base and at J to 2 bases, leaving 1 base not matched to a gene. Written as DNA, the CDR3 is TGTGCCAGCAGCTTAAGCGGGAGGCCCTACAATGAGCAGTTCTTC. Protein sequence: CASSLSGRPYNEQFF.

This clone was detected only a few times. This sequence joins TRBV19 and TRBJ1-2; a possible D gene is TRBD1 (5 bases). The CDR3 spans 14 residues. Trimming took off 3 bases at V and 8 bases at J, with 16 bases between the two ends. CDR1 and CDR2 (germline): LNHDA, SQIVND (reference sequence). CDR3: CASSMGGEYDGYTF. DNA for the CDR3: TGTGCCAGTAGTATGGGGGGAGAGTATGACGGCTACACCTTC.

With regard to this clone: The same CDR3 is also encoded by other DNA sequences in this sample. The chain combines TRBV4-3 with TRBJ2-7, with 8 bases matching TRBD2. Unmatched junction bases numbered 2, after V lost 3 bases and J lost 1 base. Germline V gene lookup returns CDR1 LGHNA and CDR2 YSLEER. This CDR3 spans 14 amino acids. The CDR3 spells CASSQGLGSYEQYF. The CDR3 region has the DNA TGCGCCAGCAGCCAGGGACTAGGATCCTACGAGCAGTACTTC.

This clone was found once. V usage is TRBV4-3 and J usage is TRBJ2-1; D is unresolved. The CDR3 extends over 17 amino acids. Trimming removed 4 bases at V and 7 bases at J, with 23 bases between. Looked up from germline, CDR1 is LGHNA and CDR2 is YSLEER. The CDR3 DNA is TGCGCCAGCAGCCCCCGTTCACGTGGCCTCATGAGGAATGAGCAGTTCTTC. Protein: CASSPRSRGLMRNEQFF.

This sequence joins TRBV21-1 and TRBJ2-1; the table calls TRBD2, which could not be checked here. TRBV21-1 is a recognized pseudogene. The CDR3 is 20 residues long. DNA for the CDR3: TGTGCCAGCAGCCATCTAGGGAAGCCCCTAGCGGGTTACTCCTACAATGAGCAGTTCTTC. This translates into CASSHLGKPLAGYSYNEQFF.

The rearrangement uses TRBV7-9 and TRBJ2-1; no clear D. The CDR3 covers 10 residues. Trimming pared 6 bases from V and 13 bases from J, leaving 10 bases between. In germline, CDR1 is SEHNR, CDR2 FQNEAQ (reference sequence). The CDR3 sequence is CASSSRQQFF. CDR3 nucleotide sequence: TGTGCCAGCAGTTCGAGACAACAGTTCTTC.

This clone was observed a handful of times. V gene TRBV7-9 combines with J gene TRBJ1-1, with 7 bases aligning to TRBD1. With V trimmed by 5 bases and J by 3 bases, 9 bases remained unmatched. This CDR3 is built from 15 residues. Germline CDR1 and CDR2: SEHNR and FQNEAQ (reference sequence). CDR3 nucleotide sequence: TGTGCCAGCAGCCCCACCACAGGGGTGGACACTGAAGCTTTCTTT. This translates into CASSPTTGVDTEAFF. Full variable domain (remainder filled in from reference TRBV7-9 and TRBJ1-1): DTGVSQNPRHKITKRGQNVTFRCDPISEHNRLYWYRQTLGQGPEFLTYFQNEAQLEKSRLLSDRFSAERPKGSFSTLEIQRTEQGDSAMYLCASSPTTGVDTEAFFGQGTRLTVV.

The V and J genes are TRBV2 and TRBJ2-4; D gene uncertain. Germline-derived CDR1 and CDR2 are SNHLY and FYNNEI. The CDR3 sequence is 14 residues long. V was cut by 6 bases and J by 3 bases, with 12 bases left in between. This CDR3 reads CASSPDRIKNIQYF. The CDR3 region has the DNA TGTGCCAGCAGCCCTGACCGAATCAAAAACATTCAGTACTTC.

V gene TRBV12-5 combines with J gene TRBJ2-7; TRBD1 matches at 7 bases. V was clipped by 2 bases and J by 3 bases; unmatched bases: 13. The CDR3 is 17 amino acids. The germline gives CDR1 LGHNT, CDR2 FRNRAP. The CDR3 nucleotides read TGTGCTAGTGGTTTGTTTCCCTCGCGACAGGGAGTCTACGAGCAGTACTTC. It encodes CASGLFPSRQGVYEQYF.

The chain couples TRBV19 to TRBJ2-1, with 8 bases identical to TRBD2. V shed 5 bases, J shed 4 bases, and the junction held 4 bases outside the gene matches. Germline V gene lookup returns CDR1 LNHDA and CDR2 SQIVND (reference sequence). The CDR3 runs 14 residues. CDR3 bases: TGTGCCAGTAGTTACGGACTAGCTTACAATGAGCAGTTCTTC. Translating gives CASSYGLAYNEQFF.

CDR3 DNA: TGTGCCAGCAGCCTAAGGGGGCTAGCGGGAGAAGAGACCCAGTACTTC. Translation: CASSLRGLAGEETQYF. The chain recombines TRBV9 with TRBJ2-5; 10 bases match TRBD2. CDR3 size: 16 residues. V lost 4 bases, J lost 3 bases, and 9 bases stayed unmatched. Germline V lookup: CDR1 SGDLS, CDR2 YYNGEE.